These 6 T cell receptor beta chains were sequenced from one sample in a study of post-analysis software for immune sequencing data. Study-wide results and caveats: Included in a set of four or five TRBV segments more frequent in patients than controls were TRBV5-6, TRBV5-1 and TRBV20-1.

Built from TCR beta cDNA, the libraries had unique molecular identifiers in them. TCRdb re-derived calls from the PCR reads in MiXCR, one entry per CDR3 protein. The sample has hundreds of thousands of distinct CDR3 sequences; roughly 45% are singletons. These TCRs' antigens remain unknown. Sequencing was carried out using blood. These receptors were collected from a girl under 18 with multiple sclerosis.

The chain employs TRBV5-1 and TRBJ2-5, with TRBD2 as a possible D gene (5 bases). V gave up 1 base and J gave up 7 bases, with 8 bases separating them. The length of the CDR3 is 12 residues. Germline V lookup: CDR1 SGHRS, CDR2 YFSETQ. The CDR3 sequence is CASSLHEGTQYF. The CDR3 DNA reads as TGCGCCAGCAGCTTGCATGAGGGGACCCAGTACTTC.

The V and J genes are TRBV15 and TRBJ2-5; 7 bases line up with TRBD1. Germline V lookup: CDR1 LNHNV, CDR2 YYDKDF (reference sequence). Trimming took 4 bases from V and 5 from J; bases not matched to a gene: 13. The CDR3 contains 16 residues. The CDR3, as DNA: TGTGCCACCAGCACTGGAATCTCGACAGGGATGGAGACCCAGTACTTC. Its translation: CATSTGISTGMETQYF.

This clonotype was counted between two and nine times. V gene TRBV7-6 combines with J gene TRBJ1-4; possibly TRBD1 for D (5 bases). The germline V gene has CDR1 SGHVS and CDR2 FNYEAQ. This CDR3 spans 15 amino acids. V lost 5 bases, J lost 6 bases, and 16 bases lay in between. The CDR3 DNA is TGTGCCAGCAGCCCGGGGGGGGTAGTGGATGAAAAACTGTTTTTT. It encodes CASSPGGVVDEKLFF.

This clonotype has just a few counts. A junction boundary mismatches the germline segment, possibly from a read error. The chain has TRBV12-3 or TRBV12-4 and TRBJ2-5; 7 bases line up with TRBD2. The CDR3 runs 15 residues. The CDR3 region is CASSLARGGQETQYF. CDR3 nucleotides: TGTGCCAGCAGCTTAGCTAGGGGAGGGCAAGAGACCCAGTACTTC.

The gene calls are TRBV6-2 or TRBV6-3 and TRBJ2-7, with 8 positions matching TRBD1. Germline loops: CDR1 MNHEY, CDR2 SVGEGT. The ends lost 6 bases at V and 3 bases at J; junction bases unmatched: 7. The CDR3 is 14 amino acids. The DNA of the CDR3 is TGTGCCAGCAGGGACGGACAGGGATTCTACGAGCAGTACTTC. The encoded protein is CASRDGQGFYEQYF.

This clonotype was seen a few times. The genes are TRBV11-3 and TRBJ2-5, with 7 bases fitting TRBD1. The V gene's germline CDR1 is SGHNT and CDR2 YENEEA. There are 13 residues in the CDR3. J lost 1 base, V lost 8 bases, and 4 bases had no gene match. The CDR3: CASSPGGQETQYF. CDR3 in DNA: TGTGCCAGCTCACCAGGGGGCCAAGAGACCCAGTACTTC.